This entry features one TCR beta chain sequence. Using immunoSEQ multiplex PCR, the repertoire was profiled, and TCRdb retains in-frame clones only, with some absent. This repertoire shows 28,000 or so clones, roughly nine tenths found once; its top ten account for about 38%. The CDR3 covers 16 residues. The sample comes from a study of OX40 agonist ivuxolimab in advanced cancers. V and J are TRBV21-1 and TRBJ2-7. TRBV21-1 is a listed pseudogene. The receptor's source is an adult with an advanced solid tumor such as melanoma, head and neck, liver or kidney cancer. The input for sequencing was CD4+ or CD8+ T cells sorted from blood, taken in a trial of the OX40 agonist ivuxolimab. CDR3 protein: CASSNMARSDSYEQYF. The CDR3 DNA reads as TGTGCCAGCAGCAATATGGCCCGCTCGGACTCCTACGAGCAGTACTTC.